The 25 T cell receptor beta chains in this list originate from one sample, sequenced in a study of CD8 T cell repertoires and HIV-1 epitope variants (dated by TCRdb to about 2020). Receptor amplification or capture employed the immunoSEQ multiplex PCR assay. TCRdb took this table from immuneACCESS and kept in-frame rearrangements with V and J called. Such tables lack part of the clones; where checked against another copy, unresolved V genes explain under half of the gap, and the rest is unexplained. The table for this sample lists 90,000 or so clones; just under 75% of them were counted only once. Of the sample, roughly 24% is held by the ten largest clones. Input material: uncultured baseline CD8+ T cells from peripheral blood mononuclear cells (PBMCs). The receptors here all came from a male donor with HIV.

This clone has only a few counts. The genes are TRBV19 and TRBJ1-5; D is unresolved. Trimming left V 1 base short and J 1 base short, with 5 bases between. The germline CDR1 and CDR2 sequences are LNHDA and SQIVND (reference sequence). The CDR3 extends over 14 amino acids. CDR3 DNA sequence: TGTGCCAGTAGTATAGGGTTCAGCAATCAGCCCCAGCATTTT. Translating it yields CASSIGFSNQPQHF.

The rearrangement uses TRBV30 and TRBJ2-5, with TRBD1 as a possible D gene (5 bases). CDR1 GTSNPN and CDR2 SVGIG come from the germline V gene (reference sequence). The CDR3 is made up of 15 amino acids. V gave up 3 bases and J gave up 3 bases, with 17 bases separating them. This CDR3 reads CAWRGIRGLKETQYF. CDR3 DNA sequence: TGTGCCTGGAGGGGAATAAGGGGCCTCAAAGAGACCCAGTACTTC.

The CDR3 bases are TGCGCCAGCAGCTTGCGTCTGACACCACTCATGAACACTGAAGCTTTCTTT. Its translation: CASSLRLTPLMNTEAFF. The chain uses TRBV5-1 and TRBJ1-1; D uncertain. CDR1 is SGHRS, CDR2 YFSETQ, per germline. The CDR3 totals 17 residues. The ends were cut back, 1 base at V and 0 bases at J, with 16 bases in the middle.

The chain has TRBV18 and TRBJ2-2; 12 bases agree with TRBD2. Trimming at V came to 3 bases and at J to 7 bases, leaving 9 bases not matched to a gene. The CDR3 length is 17 residues. The V gene's germline CDR1 is KGHSH and CDR2 LQKENI. CDR3 DNA sequence: TGTGCCAGCTCACCGGAGACTAGCGGGAGCCTAGACGGGGAGCTGTTTTTT. Protein sequence: CASSPETSGSLDGELFF.

The chain couples TRBV7-6 to TRBJ2-7; D tentatively fits TRBD1 or TRBD2 (5 bases each). With 6 bases removed from V and 0 bases from J, the gap between germline ends came to 15 bases. Germline loops: CDR1 SGHVS, CDR2 FNYEAQ. The CDR3 is 15 amino acids. In nucleotides, the CDR3 is TGTGCCAGCAGTCCGGGGCTCCGAGGCTCCTACGAGCAGTACTTC. It translates to CASSPGLRGSYEQYF.

The V and J genes are TRBV7-2 and TRBJ1-5; 7 positions agree with TRBD1. The CDR3 extends over 16 amino acids. Germline CDR1 SGHTA, CDR2 FQGNSA. The ends lost 1 base at V and 0 bases at J; junction bases unmatched: 3. The CDR3 coding sequence is TGTGCCAGCAGCTTAGTGGGACAGAGTAGCAATCAGCCCCAGCATTTT. Residues: CASSLVGQSSNQPQHF.

There are a few counts of this clone. This chain uses TRBV14 with TRBJ2-6, with D uncertain. V gave up 9 bases and J gave up 4 bases, with 7 bases separating them. The CDR3 sequence is 12 residues long. Germline V CDR1 and CDR2: SGHDN, FVKESK. The CDR3 nucleotides are TGTGCCAGTACGGGCGGGGCCAACGTCCTGACTTTC. Its protein is CASTGGANVLTF.

This sequence joins TRBV9 and TRBJ2-2, with D possibly being TRBD1 or TRBD2 (6 bases each). Germline CDR1 reads SGDLS; CDR2 reads YYNGEE. This CDR3 is built from 15 residues. Trimming stripped 4 bases from V and 3 bases from J, with 13 bases between. For the CDR3, the DNA is TGTGCCAGCAGCACCCGGGGGCTCCACACCGGGGAGCTGTTTTTT. Translation: CASSTRGLHTGELFF.

The chain recombines TRBV5-1 with TRBJ2-7; TRBD1 matches 8 bases. The CDR3 runs to 15 residues. Germline trimming cut 3 bases from V and 0 bases from J; bases unmatched to any gene: 5. Germline assignment: CDR1 SGHRS and CDR2 YFSETQ. The CDR3 DNA is TGCGCCAGCAGCTCCCGGACAGGGACCTCCTACGAGCAGTACTTC. Translated, it gives CASSSRTGTSYEQYF.

This clone was observed once. Other DNA sequences in the sample encode the same CDR3. The V and J genes are TRBV19 and TRBJ2-3; 8 bases map to TRBD2. With 4 bases clipped from V and 4 bases from J, the junction kept 4 bases outside the gene matches. The CDR3 covers 14 residues. Germline values: CDR1 LNHDA, CDR2 SQIVND (reference sequence). CDR3: CASSTTGGADTQYF. The CDR3 coding sequence is TGTGCCAGTAGTACCACGGGAGGGGCAGATACGCAGTATTTT.

The chain carries TRBV25-1 and TRBJ2-7, with D perhaps being TRBD1 or TRBD2 (7 bases each). From germline, CDR1 is MGHDK and CDR2 SYGVNS. CDR3 size: 14 residues. Trimming left V 1 base short and J 2 bases short, with 9 bases between. The CDR3 protein is CASSESGGAYEQYF. The CDR3, as DNA: TGTGCCAGCAGTGAATCAGGGGGGGCCTACGAGCAGTACTTC.

The chain carries TRBV14 and TRBJ2-3; tentatively, D is TRBD2 (5 bases). The CDR3 contains 14 residues. V was clipped by 6 bases and J by 4 bases, with 14 bases between them. Looked up from germline, CDR1 is SGHDN and CDR2 is FVKESK. The CDR3 DNA reads TGTGCCAGCAGTCGCCTGGACTCTCCAGATACGCAGTATTTT. Its translation is CASSRLDSPDTQYF.

In this sample, this clone turned up many times. DNA of the CDR3: TGTGCCATCAAATCAGGGACGAATGAAAAACTGTTTTTT. This encodes CAIKSGTNEKLFF. This chain links TRBV10-3 with TRBJ1-4; tentative D call: TRBD1 (5 bases). Germline CDR1 and CDR2: ENHRY and SYGVKD. This CDR3 contains 13 residues. V lost 7 bases and J 5 bases, leaving 11 bases between the germline ends.

This clone was seen a handful of times. The CDR3 nucleotides are TGTGCCAGCAGTTACTCGAATTTTCCGGGAAGCGGTGGGCATTTT. It translates to CASSYSNFPGSGGHF. V and J are TRBV6-6 and TRBJ1-5, with D unclear. The V gene's germline CDR1 is MNHNY and CDR2 SVGAGI (reference sequence). This CDR3 region has 15 residues. V was trimmed by 0 bases and J by 15 bases, leaving 21 bases between them.

J is TRBJ1-4 and V is TRBV30; D gene ambiguous. There are 14 residues in the CDR3. Germline values: CDR1 GTSNPN, CDR2 SVGIG (reference sequence). Trimming stripped 2 bases from V and 6 bases from J, with 13 bases between. The CDR3 loop is CAWSPQIFDEKLFF. CDR3 in DNA: TGTGCCTGGAGTCCACAGATTTTTGATGAAAAACTGTTTTTT.

This chain links TRBV9 with TRBJ2-3; no definite D call. The germline CDR1 and CDR2 sequences are SGDLS and YYNGEE. With 2 bases removed from V and 0 bases from J, the gap between germline ends came to 19 bases. The CDR3 is 18 residues long. This CDR3 reads CASSVSPRTYTSTDTQYF. The CDR3 bases are TGTGCCAGCAGCGTGAGCCCACGGACGTATACTAGCACAGATACGCAGTATTTT.

The chain uses TRBV7-9 and TRBJ1-3; D gene uncertain. The length of the CDR3 is 16 residues. V was shortened by 2 bases and J by 0 bases, with 11 bases between the two germline ends. CDR1 and CDR2 from the germline V gene are SEHNR and FQNEAQ (reference sequence). The chain's CDR3 is CASSLSAISSGNTIYF. DNA of the CDR3: TGTGCCAGCAGCTTATCCGCAATATCCTCTGGAAACACCATATATTTT.

The gene calls are TRBV4-3 and TRBJ1-2, with TRBD1 matching over 9 bases. V lost 4 bases to trimming and J lost 2 bases; unmatched junction nucleotides: 2. CDR1 is LGHNA and CDR2 is YSLEER in the germline V gene. This CDR3 has 14 residues. CDR3 nucleotides: TGCGCCAGCAGCCTCGGGACAGGGAACTATGGCTACACCTTC. It is translated as CASSLGTGNYGYTF.

This clone has more than one count but fewer than ten. V gene TRBV6-6 combines with J gene TRBJ2-7; D may correspond to TRBD1 or TRBD2 (5 bases each). This CDR3 spans 14 amino acids. Looked up from germline, CDR1 is MNHNY and CDR2 is SVGAGI (reference sequence). Trimming took off 2 bases at V and 3 bases at J, with 11 bases between the two ends. The DNA for the CDR3 is TGTGCCAGCAGTTACGGTAGAGGGGTCTACGAGCAGTACTTC. Its protein is CASSYGRGVYEQYF.

The V gene is TRBV9, the J gene TRBJ2-2; TRBD2 agrees at 8 bases. The CDR3 consists of 15 residues. Trimming cost V 4 bases and J 4 bases; bases outside gene matches: 6. Germline CDR1 and CDR2: SGDLS and YYNGEE. This chain's CDR3 is CASSSGGGPTGELFF. The CDR3 nucleotides read TGTGCCAGCAGCTCCGGGGGGGGTCCCACCGGGGAGCTGTTTTTT.

This clone was recorded only once. The rearrangement links TRBV4-1 to TRBJ1-3, with a possible D match to TRBD1 (5 bases). This CDR3 spans 16 amino acids. Trimming stripped 3 bases from V and 0 bases from J, with 12 bases between. Germline V gene data show CDR1 as MGHRA and CDR2 as YSYEKL. CDR3 DNA: TGCGCCAGCAGCCAGGGACCCTTAAACTCTGGAAACACCATATATTTT. It specifies CASSQGPLNSGNTIYF.

In this sample, this clone turned up many times. The chain has TRBV4-1 and TRBJ1-2, with a tentative D call TRBD1 (5 bases). Between the trimmed V and J ends, which lost 1 base and 2 bases, there was a span of 11 bases. CDR1 is MGHRA, CDR2 YSYEKL, per germline. The CDR3 is made up of 15 amino acids. The CDR3 nucleotides are TGCGCCAGCAGCCAAGTCCCGACAGAGAACTATGGCTACACCTTC. Protein sequence: CASSQVPTENYGYTF.

The chain is built from TRBV7-6 and TRBJ2-3, with 7 positions matching TRBD2. The V gene end was trimmed by 1 base and the J gene end by 3 bases; junction bases not matched to a gene: 4. This CDR3 has 15 amino acids. CDR1 is SGHVS, CDR2 FNYEAQ, per germline. The CDR3 coding sequence is TGTGCCAGCAGCTTAGGAGGGAGGGCAACAGATACGCAGTATTTT. Translating it yields CASSLGGRATDTQYF.

This chain connects TRBV11-1 to TRBJ2-7; TRBD2 is a possible D gene (6 bases). This CDR3 spans 13 amino acids. The germline gives CDR1 SGHAT, CDR2 FQDESV (reference sequence). V gave up 5 bases and J gave up 2 bases, with 10 bases separating them. The CDR3 is CASSHRGTYEQYF. CDR3 sequence (DNA): TGTGCCAGCAGCCACCGGGGGACCTACGAGCAGTACTTC.

This rearrangement joins TRBV4-1 to TRBJ1-2, with D tentatively TRBD1 (6 bases). V lost 0 bases, J lost 14 bases, and 19 bases lay in between. CDR1 is MGHRA, CDR2 YSYEKL, per germline. The CDR3 length is 14 residues. CDR3 protein: CASSQDRIRDTATF. The CDR3 coding sequence is TGCGCCAGCAGCCAAGATCGTATCCGGGACACTGCTACCTTC.